This T cell receptor beta chain was identified during a study of cytomegalovirus exposure and HLA in healthy donors. A note on this clone: Its antigen is unknown.

Points from the study as a whole: For most TCR sequences rarity was the rule, although some public TCRs occurred in many donors.

Vbeta (60) and Jbeta (13) primers were used in the PCR. This table comes from immunoSEQ multiplex PCR, and its TCRdb copy is limited to in-frame clones, with some not included. Its table records around 190,000 clones. The V gene end was trimmed by 2 bases and the J gene end by 4 bases; junction bases not matched to a gene: 12. The CDR3 spans 18 residues. Germline lookup yields CDR1 SNHLY and CDR2 FYNNEI. The sequence derives from a woman aged 25 to 45 in good health and CMV-seropositive. The sequencing input was PBMCs. The V gene is TRBV2, the J gene TRBJ2-3; 10 nucleotides agree with TRBD2. In DNA, the CDR3 is TGTGCCAGCAGTGAACTTCTATTAGCGGGGGGTCGATCAGATACGCAGTATTTT. Its protein product is CASSELLLAGGRSDTQYF. Full variable domain (outside the CDR3, taken from reference TRBV2 and TRBJ2-3): EPEVTQTPSHQVTQMGQEVILRCVPISNHLYFYWYRQILGQKVEFLVSFYNNEISEKSEIFDDQFSVERPDGSNFTLKIRSTKLEDSAMYFCASSELLLAGGRSDTQYFGPGTRLTVL.